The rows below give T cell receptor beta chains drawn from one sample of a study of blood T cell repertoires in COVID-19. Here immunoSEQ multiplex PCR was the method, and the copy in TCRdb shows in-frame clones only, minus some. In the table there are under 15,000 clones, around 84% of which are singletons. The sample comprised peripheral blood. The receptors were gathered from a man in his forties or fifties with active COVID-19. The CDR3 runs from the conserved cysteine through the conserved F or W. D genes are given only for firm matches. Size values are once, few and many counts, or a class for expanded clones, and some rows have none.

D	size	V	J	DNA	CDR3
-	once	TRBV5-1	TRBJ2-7	TGCGCCAGCAGCTTGAGCTCCTCCTACGAGCAGTACTTC	CASSLSSSYEQYF
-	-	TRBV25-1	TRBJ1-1	TGTGCCAGCATGGGCTCTGAAGCTTTCTTT	CASMGSEAFF
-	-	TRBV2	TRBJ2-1	TGTGCCAGCAGTGAAAGTCGGCAGGGGAAGGACAATGAGCAGTTCTTC	CASSESRQGKDNEQFF
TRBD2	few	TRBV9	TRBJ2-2	TGTGCCAGCAGCGTAGGTGGTAGCGGGAGCCTAGGGGAGCTGTTTTTT	CASSVGGSGSLGELFF
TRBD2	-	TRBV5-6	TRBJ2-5	TGTGCCAGCAGCCCCTGGACTAGCGTACAAGAGACCCAGTACTTC	CASSPWTSVQETQYF
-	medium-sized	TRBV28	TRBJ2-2	TGTGCCAGCAGTTCCCATACAGATATAAACACCGGGGAGCTGTTTTTT	CASSSHTDINTGELFF
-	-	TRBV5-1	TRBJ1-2	TGCGCCAGCAGCTCCGAGGGTGAGGGACTCTATGGCTACACCTTC	CASSSEGEGLYGYTF
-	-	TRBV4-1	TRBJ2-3	TGCGCCAGCAGCCAAGATGGCGGATTCAGCACAGATACGCAGTATTTT	CASSQDGGFSTDTQYF
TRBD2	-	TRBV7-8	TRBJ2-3	TGTGCCAGCAGCTTAGTTCTGACTAGCGGGGCCACTAGCACAGATACGCAGTATTTT	CASSLVLTSGATSTDTQYF
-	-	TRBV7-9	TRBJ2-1	TGTGCCAGCAGCTTAGTCGGGATAAACAATGAGCAGTTCTTC	CASSLVGINNEQFF
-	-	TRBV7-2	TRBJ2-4	TGTGCCAGCAGCCCTGGCGGAGGGGTAGCCAAAAACATTCAGTACTTC	CASSPGGGVAKNIQYF
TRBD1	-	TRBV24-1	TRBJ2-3	TGTGCCACCAGTGAACCAAAAGGGACAGTCGATACGCAGTATTTT	CATSEPKGTVDTQYF
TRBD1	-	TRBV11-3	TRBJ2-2	TGTGCCAGCAGCCTCGGGACAGGGCACACCGGGGAGCTGTTTTTT	CASSLGTGHTGELFF
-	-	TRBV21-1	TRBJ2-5	TGTGCCAGCAGCAAAGTTGGCGAGACCCAGTACTTC	CASSKVGETQYF
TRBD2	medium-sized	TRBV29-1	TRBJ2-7	TGCAGCGTTCGAAGGGAGGGTACGCAGTACTTC	CSVRREGTQYF
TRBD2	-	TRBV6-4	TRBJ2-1	TGTGCCAGCAGTGACCGGAATAGCGGGAAGACCTCCTACAATGAGCAGTTCTTC	CASSDRNSGKTSYNEQFF
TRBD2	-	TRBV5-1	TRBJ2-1	TGCGCCAGCAGCTTGGTAGCGGGAGGGCCGGGGGAGCAGTTCTTC	CASSLVAGGPGEQFF
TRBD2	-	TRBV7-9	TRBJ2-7	TGTGCCAGCAGCTCCCACGGACTAGAGGCCGAGCAGTACTTC	CASSSHGLEAEQYF
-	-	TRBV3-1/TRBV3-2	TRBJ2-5	TGTGCCAGCAGCCAAGTGGCCGACTTTGATGAGACCCAGTACTTC	CASSQVADFDETQYF
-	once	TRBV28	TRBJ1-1	TGTGCCAGCACCCTCCATGGGGGCCTGGGCACTGAAGCTTTCTTT	CASTLHGGLGTEAFF
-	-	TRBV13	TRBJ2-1	TGTGCCAGCAGCTTAGAAGTAGACAATGAGCAGTTCTTC	CASSLEVDNEQFF
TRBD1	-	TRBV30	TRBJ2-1	TGTGCCTGGAGGCAGGGGGCCTACAATGAGCAGTTCTTC	CAWRQGAYNEQFF
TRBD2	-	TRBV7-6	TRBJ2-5	TGTGCCAGCAGCTTAACCCCCCGGGCTAGCGGGAGGGCCGGGGAGACCCAGTACTTC	CASSLTPRASGRAGETQYF
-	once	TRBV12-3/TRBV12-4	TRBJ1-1	TGTGCCAGCAGTTTGGGCCCGAACACTGAAGCTTTCTTT	CASSLGPNTEAFF
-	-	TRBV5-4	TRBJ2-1	TGTGCCAGCAGCTTGGGTGGGAGCCTTTACAATGAGCAGTTCTTC	CASSLGGSLYNEQFF
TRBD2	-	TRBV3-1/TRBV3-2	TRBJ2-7	TGTGCCAGCAGCCAAGAAACTAGCGGGAGAATGTACGAGCAGTACTTC	CASSQETSGRMYEQYF
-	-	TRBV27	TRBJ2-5	TGTGCCAGCAGTTATGACGGGAGACCCCAAGAGACCCAGTACTTC	CASSYDGRPQETQYF
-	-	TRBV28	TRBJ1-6	TGTGCCAGCAGTTCACAGGTCTCTAATTCACCCCTCCACTTT	CASSSQVSNSPLHF
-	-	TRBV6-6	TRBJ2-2	TGTGCCAGTGTTGCGGGTCACGACTCCGGGGAGCTGTTTTTT	CASVAGHDSGELFF
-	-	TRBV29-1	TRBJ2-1	TGCAGCGTTGAAGAACCAAGCCGTGAGCAGTTCTTC	CSVEEPSREQFF
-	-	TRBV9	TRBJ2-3	TGTGCCAGCAGCGTAGAAGCCGATACGCAGTATTTT	CASSVEADTQYF
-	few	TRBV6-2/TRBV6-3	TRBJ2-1	TGTGCCAGCAGTTACCCGCGGAATGAGCAGTTCTTC	CASSYPRNEQFF
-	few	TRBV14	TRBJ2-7	TGTGCCAGCAGCCAAGAGTCCGGGGTCGAAAGGGAGGCCTACGAGCAGTACTTC	CASSQESGVEREAYEQYF
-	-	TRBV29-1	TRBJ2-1	TGCAGCGTCGGACAGGCGGGGTACAATGAGCAGTTCTTC	CSVGQAGYNEQFF
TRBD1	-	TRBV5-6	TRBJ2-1	TGTGCCAGCAGCCGGACAGGGACAGAATTCTTC	CASSRTGTEFF
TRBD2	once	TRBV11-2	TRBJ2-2	TGTGCCAGCAGCTTACGGGGACTAACTAACACCGGGGAGCTGTTTTTT	CASSLRGLTNTGELFF
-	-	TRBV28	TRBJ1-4	TGTGCCAGCAGTTTAAGGGGGGGGGAGCGGGAAAAACTGTTTTTT	CASSLRGGEREKLFF
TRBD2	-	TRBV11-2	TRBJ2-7	TGTGCCAGCAGCATTATAGGAGCGGGAACCCACGAGCAGTACTTC	CASSIIGAGTHEQYF
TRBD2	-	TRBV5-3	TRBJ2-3	TGTGCCAGAAGCTTGGATATGGGACTAGCGTTCTTTAGCACAGATACGCAGTATTTT	CARSLDMGLAFFSTDTQYF
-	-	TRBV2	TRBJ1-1	TGTGCCAGCAGTGAAGGCGCCAACACTGAAGCTTTCTTT	CASSEGANTEAFF
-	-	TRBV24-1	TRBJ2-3	TGTGCCACCAGTGAAGGACTCGGGGACACAGATACGCAGTATTTT	CATSEGLGDTDTQYF
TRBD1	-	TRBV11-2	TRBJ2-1	TGTGCCAGCAGCACGGACAGGGGACCTCTCAATGAGCAGTTCTTC	CASSTDRGPLNEQFF
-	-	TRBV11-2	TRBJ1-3	TGTGCCAGCAGCTTAGCAGGACTGCCCTCTGGAAACACCATATATTTT	CASSLAGLPSGNTIYF
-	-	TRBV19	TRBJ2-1	TGTGCCAGTAGTATAGGGCTAGACAATGAGCAGTTCTTC	CASSIGLDNEQFF
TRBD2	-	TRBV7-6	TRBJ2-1	TGTGCCAGCAGCTCGGGACTAGCGGGAGCGGATGAGCAGTTCTTC	CASSSGLAGADEQFF